The 11 T cell receptor beta chains given below trace back to one sample, sequenced in a study of blood T cell repertoires in COVID-19. TCRdb keeps only in-frame clones here, not all; method: immunoSEQ multiplex PCR. Among under 300,000 clones listed, roughly four fifths were seen once. The material sequenced was peripheral blood. The receptors here all came from a man between 25 and 39 years old who had recovered from COVID-19.

The gene calls are TRBV16 and TRBJ2-7, with 9 nucleotides matching TRBD1. J gave up 1 base and V 4 bases, and 2 bases lay outside the gene matches. Germline loops: CDR1 KGHSY, CDR2 FQNENV. The CDR3 runs 14 residues. In nucleotides, the CDR3 is TGTGCCAGCAGCCGGGACAGGGTGTCCTACGAGCAGTACTTC. It specifies CASSRDRVSYEQYF.

This rearrangement joins TRBV29-1 to TRBJ1-2; 10 bases fit TRBD1. V was pared by 4 bases and J by 8 bases, with 4 bases of the junction left unmatched. The CDR3 has 12 residues. The germline V gene encodes CDR1 SQVTM and CDR2 ANQGSEA. CDR3 in DNA: TGCAGCGTTGCGGGACAGGGGAGCGGCTACACCTTC. Protein sequence: CSVAGQGSGYTF.

This clone appeared a few times. The V and J genes are TRBV6-7 and TRBJ2-5; D may be TRBD1 (5 bases). TRBV6-7 has ORF status, its function being uncertain. The CDR3 consists of 17 residues. Trimming left V 3 bases short and J 5 bases short, with 22 bases between. The CDR3 spells CASSYLIRTRQEETQYF. The CDR3 region has the DNA TGTGCCAGCAGTTATTTAATTCGGACAAGGCAAGAGGAGACCCAGTACTTC.

J is TRBJ2-3 and V is TRBV6-2 or TRBV6-3; 10 bases map to TRBD2. CDR1 MNHEY and CDR2 SVGEGT come from the germline V gene. Trimming removed 5 bases from V and 5 bases from J; junction bases left unmatched: 4. The CDR3 is made up of 14 amino acids. The DNA for the CDR3 is TGTGCCAGCAGTAGACTAGCGGGTAGAGATACGCAGTATTTT. Protein product: CASSRLAGRDTQYF.

Notes on this clone: One junction end does not reproduce the germline sequence, and a read error may be involved. CDR3: CASSPQGADQPQHF. The CDR3 coding sequence is TGTGCCAGCTCTCCACAGGGGGCCGATCAGCCCCAGCATTTT. The gene calls are TRBV18 and TRBJ1-5; TRBD1 agrees at 9 bases. Germline-derived CDR1 and CDR2 are KGHSH and LQKENI. This CDR3 has 14 residues.

The gene calls are TRBV12-3 or TRBV12-4 and TRBJ1-1; D is uncertain. This CDR3 spans 13 amino acids. Trimming took off 2 bases at V and 1 base at J, with 5 bases between the two ends. The CDR3 loop reads CASSLQWNTEAFF. As DNA, the CDR3 is TGTGCCAGCAGTTTACAGTGGAACACTGAAGCTTTCTTT.

This rearrangement joins TRBV2 to TRBJ1-2, with 7 bases matching TRBD1. The CDR3 totals 13 residues. CDR1 is SNHLY and CDR2 is FYNNEI in the germline V gene. V shed 7 bases, J shed 7 bases, and the junction held 9 bases outside the gene matches. As DNA, the CDR3 is TGTGCCAGCACCTCGAGGGGGCCGGGTGGCTACACCTTC. Translation: CASTSRGPGGYTF.

This sequence joins TRBV12-3 or TRBV12-4 and TRBJ2-7; D gene ambiguous. Trimming pared 5 bases from V and 6 bases from J, leaving 8 bases between. This CDR3 comprises 11 residues. The CDR3: CASSRLREQYF. In nucleotides, the CDR3 is TGTGCCAGCAGTCGTCTACGCGAGCAGTACTTC.

V and J are TRBV29-1 and TRBJ2-1, with D perhaps matching TRBD1 (5 bases). Germline V lookup: CDR1 SQVTM, CDR2 ANQGSEA. V gave up 5 bases and J gave up 4 bases, with 15 bases separating them. This CDR3 region has 14 residues. This CDR3 reads CSVPDSNRYNEQFF. CDR3 coding DNA: TGCAGCGTTCCTGACAGTAACCGGTACAATGAGCAGTTCTTC.

This chain connects TRBV12-3 or TRBV12-4 to TRBJ2-3; D gene ambiguous. CDR3 length: 13 amino acids. The V and J ends lost 3 bases and 3 bases respectively, with 7 bases between them. CDR3: CASSFTQTDTQYF. CDR3 in DNA: TGTGCCAGCAGTTTCACCCAGACAGATACGCAGTATTTT.

The rearrangement joins TRBV12-3 or TRBV12-4 to TRBJ2-7, with unresolved D. This CDR3 has 13 residues. CDR3 DNA sequence: TGTGCCAGCAGTTTAGGGGCCTCCCACGAGCAGTACGTC. Its translation: CASSLGASHEQYV.